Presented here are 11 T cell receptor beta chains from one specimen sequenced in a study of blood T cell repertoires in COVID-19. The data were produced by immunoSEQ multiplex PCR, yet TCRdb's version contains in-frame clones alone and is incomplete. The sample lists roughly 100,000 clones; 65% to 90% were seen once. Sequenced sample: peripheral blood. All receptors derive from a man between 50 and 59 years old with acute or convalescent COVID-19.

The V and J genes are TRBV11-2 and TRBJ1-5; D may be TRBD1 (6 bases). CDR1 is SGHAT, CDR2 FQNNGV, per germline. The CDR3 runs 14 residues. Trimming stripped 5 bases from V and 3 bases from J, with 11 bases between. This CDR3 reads CASSTDSNNQPQHF. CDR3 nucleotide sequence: TGTGCCAGCAGCACGGACAGCAACAATCAGCCCCAGCATTTT.

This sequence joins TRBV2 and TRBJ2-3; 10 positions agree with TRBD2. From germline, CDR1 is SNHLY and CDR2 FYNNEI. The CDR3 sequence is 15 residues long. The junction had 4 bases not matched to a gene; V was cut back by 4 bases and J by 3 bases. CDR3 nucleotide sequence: TGTGCCAGCAGTGCTAGCGGGAGTACAACAGATACGCAGTATTTT. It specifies CASSASGSTTDTQYF.

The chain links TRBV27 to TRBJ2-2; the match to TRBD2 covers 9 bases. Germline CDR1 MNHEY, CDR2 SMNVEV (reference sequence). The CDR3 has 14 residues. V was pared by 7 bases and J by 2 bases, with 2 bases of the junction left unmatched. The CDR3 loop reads CASKRGDNTGELFF. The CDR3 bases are TGTGCCAGCAAGCGGGGGGACAACACCGGGGAGCTGTTTTTT.

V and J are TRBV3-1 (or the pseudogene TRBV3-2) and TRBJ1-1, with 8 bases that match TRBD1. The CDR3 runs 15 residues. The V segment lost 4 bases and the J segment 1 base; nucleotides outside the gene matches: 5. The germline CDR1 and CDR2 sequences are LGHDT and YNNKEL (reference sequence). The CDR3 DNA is TGTGCCAGCAGCCGCAGGACAGGGACGAACACTGAAGCTTTCTTT. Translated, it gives CASSRRTGTNTEAFF.

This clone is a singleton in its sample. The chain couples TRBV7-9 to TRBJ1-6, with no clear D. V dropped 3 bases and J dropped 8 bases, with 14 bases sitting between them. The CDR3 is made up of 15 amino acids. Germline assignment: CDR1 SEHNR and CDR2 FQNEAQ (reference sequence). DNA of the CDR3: TGTGCCAGCAGCTTCATGGCCGGGTCTGATTCACCCCTCCACTTT. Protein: CASSFMAGSDSPLHF.

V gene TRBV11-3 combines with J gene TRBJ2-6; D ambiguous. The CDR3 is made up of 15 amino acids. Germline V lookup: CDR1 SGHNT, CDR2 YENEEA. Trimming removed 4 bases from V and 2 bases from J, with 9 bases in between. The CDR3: CASSSQETGANVLTF. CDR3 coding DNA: TGTGCCAGCAGCTCACAAGAAACTGGGGCCAACGTCCTGACTTTC.

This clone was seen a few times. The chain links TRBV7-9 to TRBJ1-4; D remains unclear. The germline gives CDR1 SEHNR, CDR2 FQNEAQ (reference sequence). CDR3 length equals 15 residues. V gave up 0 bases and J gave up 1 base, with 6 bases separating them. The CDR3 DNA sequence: TGTGCCAGCAGCTTAGCGCGAGGAACTAATGAAAAACTGTTTTTT. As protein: CASSLARGTNEKLFF.

The CDR3 loop reads CASSPGGGEQFF. In DNA form, the CDR3 reads TGTGCCAGCAGCCCCGGCGGGGGTGAGCAGTTCTTC. V is TRBV4-2 and J is TRBJ2-1, with 7 bases lining up with TRBD2. The length of the CDR3 is 12 residues. Unmatched junction bases numbered 3, after V lost 4 bases and J lost 9 bases. CDR1 LGHNA and CDR2 YNFKEQ come from the germline V gene.

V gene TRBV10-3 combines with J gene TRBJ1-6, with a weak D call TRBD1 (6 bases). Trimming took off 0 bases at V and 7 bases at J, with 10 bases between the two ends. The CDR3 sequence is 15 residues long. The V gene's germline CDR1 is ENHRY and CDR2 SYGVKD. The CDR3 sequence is CAISESGQLNSPLHF. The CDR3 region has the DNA TGTGCCATCAGTGAGTCCGGACAGCTGAATTCACCCCTCCACTTT.

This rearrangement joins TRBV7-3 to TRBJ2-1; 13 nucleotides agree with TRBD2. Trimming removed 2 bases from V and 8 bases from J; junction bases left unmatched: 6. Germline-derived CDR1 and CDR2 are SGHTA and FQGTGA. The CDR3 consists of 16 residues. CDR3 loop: CASSLGLAGAIDEQFF. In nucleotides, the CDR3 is TGTGCCAGCAGCTTAGGACTAGCGGGAGCAATCGATGAGCAGTTCTTC.

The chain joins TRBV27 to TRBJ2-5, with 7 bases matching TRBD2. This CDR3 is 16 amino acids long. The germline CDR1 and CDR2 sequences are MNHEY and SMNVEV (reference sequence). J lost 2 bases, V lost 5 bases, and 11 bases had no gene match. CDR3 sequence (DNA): TGTGCCAGCAGTGCCAGTGGGACTACGGGACAAGAGACCCAGTACTTC. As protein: CASSASGTTGQETQYF.